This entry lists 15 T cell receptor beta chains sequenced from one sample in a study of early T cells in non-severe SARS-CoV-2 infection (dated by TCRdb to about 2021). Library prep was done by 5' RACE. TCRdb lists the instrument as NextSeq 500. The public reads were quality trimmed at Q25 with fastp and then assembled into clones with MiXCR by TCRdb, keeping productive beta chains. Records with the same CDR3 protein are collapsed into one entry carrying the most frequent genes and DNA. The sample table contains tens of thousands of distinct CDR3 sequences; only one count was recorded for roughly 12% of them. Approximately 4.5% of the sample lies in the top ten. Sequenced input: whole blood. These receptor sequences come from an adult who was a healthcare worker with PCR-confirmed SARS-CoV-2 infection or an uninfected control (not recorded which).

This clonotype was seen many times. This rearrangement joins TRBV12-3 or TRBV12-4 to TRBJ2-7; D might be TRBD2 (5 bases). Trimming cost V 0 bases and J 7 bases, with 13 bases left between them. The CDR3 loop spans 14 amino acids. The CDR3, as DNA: TGTGCCAGCAGTTTAGCGCGGGCACTTGGGGAGCAGTACTTC. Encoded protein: CASSLARALGEQYF.

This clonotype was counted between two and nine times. CDR3 in amino acids: CASSLVSGTVSSYNEQFF. The CDR3 DNA is TGTGCCAGCAGCTTGGTATCCGGGACAGTGAGCTCCTACAATGAGCAGTTCTTC. This rearrangement joins TRBV11-1 to TRBJ2-1; 7 bases map to TRBD1. Germline V gene lookup returns CDR1 SGHAT and CDR2 FQDESV (reference sequence). V was clipped by 3 bases and J by 0 bases; unmatched bases: 11. The CDR3 totals 18 residues. The full variable domain, rest sourced from reference TRBV11-1 and TRBJ2-1, is EAEVAQSPRYKITEKSQAVAFWCDPISGHATLYWYRQILGQGPELLVQFQDESVVDDSQLPKDRFSAERLKGVDSTLKIQPAELGDSAMYLCASSLVSGTVSSYNEQFFGPGTRLTVL.

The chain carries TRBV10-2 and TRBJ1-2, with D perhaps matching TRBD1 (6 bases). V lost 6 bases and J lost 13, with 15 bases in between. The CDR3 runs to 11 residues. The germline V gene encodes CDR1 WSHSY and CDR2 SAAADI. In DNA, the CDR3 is TGCGCCAGCAGGGAAGACAGGTTTTTCACCTTC. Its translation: CASREDRFFTF.

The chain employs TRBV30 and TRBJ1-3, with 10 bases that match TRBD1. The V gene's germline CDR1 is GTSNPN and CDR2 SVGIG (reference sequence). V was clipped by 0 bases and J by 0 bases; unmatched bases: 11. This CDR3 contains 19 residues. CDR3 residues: CAWSVRGQGTKSSGNTIYF. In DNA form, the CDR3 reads TGTGCCTGGAGTGTTAGGGGACAGGGGACCAAGAGCTCTGGAAACACCATATATTTT.

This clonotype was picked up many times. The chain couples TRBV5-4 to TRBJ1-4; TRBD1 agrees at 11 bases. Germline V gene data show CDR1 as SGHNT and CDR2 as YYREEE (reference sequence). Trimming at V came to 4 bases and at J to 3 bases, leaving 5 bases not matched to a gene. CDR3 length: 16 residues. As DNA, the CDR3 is TGTGCCAGCAGCCGGACAGGGGGCGCGTCTAATGAAAAACTGTTTTTT. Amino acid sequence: CASSRTGGASNEKLFF. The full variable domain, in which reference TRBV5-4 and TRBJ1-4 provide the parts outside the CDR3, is ETGVTQSPTHLIKTRGQQVTLRCSSQSGHNTVSWYQQALGQGPQFIFQYYREEENGRGNFPPRFSGLQFPNYSSELNVNALELDDSALYLCASSRTGGASNEKLFFGSGTQLSVL.

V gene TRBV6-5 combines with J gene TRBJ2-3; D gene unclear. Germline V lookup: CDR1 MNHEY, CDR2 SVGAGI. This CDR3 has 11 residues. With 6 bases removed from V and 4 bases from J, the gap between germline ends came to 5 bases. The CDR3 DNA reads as TGTGCCAGCAGACGCTCAGATACGCAGTATTTT. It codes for CASRRSDTQYF.

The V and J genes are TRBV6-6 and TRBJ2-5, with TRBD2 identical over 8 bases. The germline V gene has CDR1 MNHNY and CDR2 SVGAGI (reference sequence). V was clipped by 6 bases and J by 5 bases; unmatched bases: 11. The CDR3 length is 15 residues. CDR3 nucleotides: TGTGCCAGCAGGCGGGGCGGCGGGAGGTTGGAGACCCAGTACTTC. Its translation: CASRRGGGRLETQYF.

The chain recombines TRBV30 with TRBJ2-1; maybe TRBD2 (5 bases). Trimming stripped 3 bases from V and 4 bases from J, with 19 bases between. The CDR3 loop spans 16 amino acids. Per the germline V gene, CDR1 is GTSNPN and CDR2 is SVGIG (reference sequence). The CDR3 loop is CAWSGSPSRGYNEQFF. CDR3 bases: TGTGCCTGGAGCGGCTCCCCTAGCAGAGGGTACAATGAGCAGTTCTTC.

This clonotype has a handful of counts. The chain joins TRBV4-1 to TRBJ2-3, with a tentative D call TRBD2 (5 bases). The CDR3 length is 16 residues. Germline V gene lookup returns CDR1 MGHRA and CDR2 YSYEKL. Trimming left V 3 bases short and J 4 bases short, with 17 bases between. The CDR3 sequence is CASSHVDEGPADTQYF. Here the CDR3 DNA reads TGCGCCAGCAGCCATGTTGATGAGGGCCCGGCAGATACGCAGTATTTT.

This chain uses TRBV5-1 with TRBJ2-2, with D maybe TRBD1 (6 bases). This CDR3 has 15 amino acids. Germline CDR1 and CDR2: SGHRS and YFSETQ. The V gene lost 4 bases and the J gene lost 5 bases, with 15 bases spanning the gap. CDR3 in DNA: TGCGCCAGCAGCAGTACCGTACAGGGAACCGGGGAGCTGTTTTTT. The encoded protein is CASSSTVQGTGELFF.

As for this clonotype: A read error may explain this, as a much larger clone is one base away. In nucleotides, the CDR3 is TGTGCCAGCGGCTTAACCGACGGGAGTGAAAAACTGTTTTTT. It encodes CASGLTDGSEKLFF. This chain links TRBV7-9 with TRBJ1-4; D uncertain. The CDR3 sequence is 14 residues long. Germline values: CDR1 SEHNR, CDR2 FQNEAQ (reference sequence).

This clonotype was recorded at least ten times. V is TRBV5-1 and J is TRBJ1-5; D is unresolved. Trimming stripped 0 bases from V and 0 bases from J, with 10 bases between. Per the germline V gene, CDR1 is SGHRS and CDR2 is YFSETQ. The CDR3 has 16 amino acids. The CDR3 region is CASSLGPEYSNQPQHF. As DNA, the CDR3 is TGCGCCAGCAGCTTGGGGCCGGAATATAGCAATCAGCCCCAGCATTTT. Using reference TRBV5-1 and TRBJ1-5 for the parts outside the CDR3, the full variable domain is KAGVTQTPRYLIKTRGQQVTLSCSPISGHRSVSWYQQTPGQGLQFLFEYFSETQRNKGNFPGRFSGRQFSNSRSEMNVSTLELGDSALYLCASSLGPEYSNQPQHFGDGTRLSIL.

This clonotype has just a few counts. The CDR3 DNA reads as TGTGCCACTAGTTGGGGGTCGTCGGAAACGTTCTTC. This translates into CATSWGSSETFF. This chain connects TRBV11-3 to TRBJ2-1; possibly TRBD1 or TRBD2 for D (5 bases each). Germline loops: CDR1 SGHNT, CDR2 YENEEA. The CDR3 spans 12 residues. V was shortened by 10 bases and J by 15 bases, with 22 bases between the two germline ends.

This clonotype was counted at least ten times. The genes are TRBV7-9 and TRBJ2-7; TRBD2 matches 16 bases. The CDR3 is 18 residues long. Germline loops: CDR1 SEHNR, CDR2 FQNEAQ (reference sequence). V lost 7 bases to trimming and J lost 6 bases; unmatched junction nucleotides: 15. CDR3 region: CASTPTPLGLAGGGEQYF. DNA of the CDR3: TGTGCCAGCACCCCTACTCCTTTGGGACTAGCGGGAGGGGGCGAGCAGTACTTC. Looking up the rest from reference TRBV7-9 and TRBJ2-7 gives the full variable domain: DTGVSQNPRHKITKRGQNVTFRCDPISEHNRLYWYRQTLGQGPEFLTYFQNEAQLEKSRLLSDRFSAERPKGSFSTLEIQRTEQGDSAMYLCASTPTPLGLAGGGEQYFGPGTRLTVT.

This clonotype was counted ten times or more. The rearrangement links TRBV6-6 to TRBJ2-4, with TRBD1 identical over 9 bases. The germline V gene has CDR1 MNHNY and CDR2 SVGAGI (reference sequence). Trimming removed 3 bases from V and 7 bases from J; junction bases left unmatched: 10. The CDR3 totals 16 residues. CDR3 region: CASSYSQGASSNIQYF. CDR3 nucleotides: TGTGCCAGCAGTTATTCACAGGGGGCCTCGAGTAACATTCAGTACTTC.